Sequencing of this T cell receptor (beta chain) was carried out in a study of shared clonotypes between healthy human individuals. Sorted-subset replicate PCR reactions were performed with around 200 ng DNA, corresponding to 25,000 to 35,000 T cell genomes. Assay: immunoSEQ multiplex PCR; the TCRdb copy retains only in-frame clones and omits some. The table has some 1,100,000 clones, around 78% seen once. The CDR3 loop spans 20 amino acids. V lost 4 bases, J lost 0 bases, and 16 bases stayed unmatched. Germline CDR1 MDHEN, CDR2 SYDVKM. The source of this sequence is a man between 18 and 29 years old in good health. Some clones in this sample may be carry-over from other donors' samples. Sequences were obtained from memory CD4+ T cells from PBMCs. Subset specified: CD45RA-negative fraction. The chain couples TRBV28 to TRBJ2-3; 10 bases match TRBD2. The CDR3 DNA is TGTGCCAGCAGTTGTCGGGGTGGGCTAGCGGGAGCATCTAGCACAGATACGCAGTATTTT. It codes for CASSCRGGLAGASSTDTQYF. The whole variable domain, remainder taken from reference TRBV28 and TRBJ2-3, is DVKVTQSSRYLVKRTGEKVFLECVQDMDHENMFWYRQDPGLGLRLIYFSYDVKMKEKGDIPEGYSVSREKKERFSLILESASTNQTSMYLCASSCRGGLAGASSTDTQYFGPGTRLTVL.